The 26 T cell receptor beta chains below come from one sample, sequenced in a study of OX40 agonist ivuxolimab in advanced cancers. The table came from immunoSEQ multiplex PCR; TCRdb's copy has only in-frame clones and leaves some out. The data show over 10,000 clones, roughly 82% seen once. The sequencing here drew on CD4+ or CD8+ T cells sorted from blood, taken in a trial of the OX40 agonist ivuxolimab. The receptors were gathered from an adult with an advanced solid tumor such as melanoma, head and neck, liver or kidney cancer.

The chain is built from TRBV21-1 and TRBJ1-5; the DNA was not compared with TRBD1, the D call given in the table. TRBV21-1 is recorded as a pseudogene. The CDR3 has 17 amino acids. This CDR3 reads CASSGAGRVFWNQPQHF. The CDR3 DNA reads TGTGCCAGCAGCGGGGCAGGCCGTGTGTTTTGGAATCAGCCCCAGCATTTT.

The V gene is TRBV14, the J gene TRBJ2-2; D is perhaps TRBD1 or TRBD2 (6 bases each). V dropped 4 bases and J dropped 3 bases, with 15 bases sitting between them. Germline V gene sequence: CDR1 SGHDN, CDR2 FVKESK. The CDR3 is 16 amino acids. The CDR3 DNA sequence: TGTGCCAGCAGCCTTCTGGGGGGCGGTTACACCGGGGAGCTGTTTTTT. Amino acid sequence: CASSLLGGGYTGELFF.

This clone was detected once. This chain uses TRBV7-9 with TRBJ2-5, with a tentative D call TRBD2 (5 bases). Trimming removed 1 base from V and 4 bases from J, with 10 bases in between. CDR1 is SEHNR and CDR2 is FQNEAQ in the germline V gene (reference sequence). The CDR3 is made up of 14 amino acids. CDR3 nucleotide sequence: TGTGCCAGCAGCTTAGGTCCGAGCGGAGAGACCCAGTACTTC. Its protein product is CASSLGPSGETQYF.

V usage is TRBV9 and J usage is TRBJ2-7; D is undetermined. Germline V gene lookup returns CDR1 SGDLS and CDR2 YYNGEE. Trimming cost V 0 bases and J 1 base, with 8 bases left between them. CDR3 size: 14 residues. CDR3 residues: CASSVGTVSYEQYF. CDR3 bases: TGTGCCAGCAGCGTAGGGACCGTGTCCTACGAGCAGTACTTC.

For the CDR3, the DNA is TGTGCCAGCAGCCCATCGCTCCTCCGGGGCGAGCAGTACTTC. This encodes CASSPSLLRGEQYF. This chain connects TRBV9 to TRBJ2-7, with D possibly matching TRBD2 (5 bases). V dropped 4 bases and J dropped 6 bases, with 17 bases sitting between them. This CDR3 is 14 amino acids long. The germline CDR1 and CDR2 sequences are SGDLS and YYNGEE.

V and J are TRBV9 and TRBJ2-5; D is unresolved. The CDR3 is 14 amino acids. Trimming removed 0 bases from V and 4 bases from J, with 10 bases in between. Germline loops: CDR1 SGDLS, CDR2 YYNGEE. CDR3 loop: CASSVEHPGETQYF. The CDR3 bases are TGTGCCAGCAGCGTAGAACACCCCGGAGAGACCCAGTACTTC.

The V call is TRBV5-1, the J call TRBJ1-2; D unresolved. CDR1 and CDR2 (germline): SGHRS, YFSETQ. CDR3 length: 14 amino acids. Between the trimmed V and J ends, which lost 1 base and 6 bases, there was a span of 13 bases. Written as DNA, the CDR3 is TGCGCCAGCAGCTTGTTTGCAGAACATGATGGCTACACCTTC. This translates into CASSLFAEHDGYTF.

The chain couples TRBV30 to TRBJ1-6; D is perhaps TRBD1 (6 bases). The ends were cut back, 7 bases at V and 8 bases at J, with 15 bases in the middle. Germline V CDR1 and CDR2: GTSNPN, SVGIG (reference sequence). The CDR3 is 13 amino acids. CDR3 coding DNA: TGTGCCTCGAGACAGGACAGTTATTCACCCCTCCACTTT. Encoded protein: CASRQDSYSPLHF.

The gene calls are TRBV29-1 and TRBJ2-7, with 8 bases that match TRBD2. This CDR3 is built from 14 residues. Germline trimming cut 3 bases from V and 1 base from J; bases unmatched to any gene: 5. Germline CDR1 and CDR2: SQVTM and ANQGSEA. CDR3 protein: CSVEGLGFSYEQYF. The DNA of the CDR3 is TGCAGCGTTGAGGGACTAGGGTTTTCCTACGAGCAGTACTTC.

The sample holds a few counts of this clone. This sequence joins TRBV30 and TRBJ2-1, with 9 bases fitting TRBD2. Germline-derived CDR1 and CDR2 are GTSNPN and SVGIG (reference sequence). The CDR3 runs to 16 residues. V shed 0 bases and J 7 bases; nucleotides not matched to a gene: 10. DNA for the CDR3: TGTGCCTGGAGTGTAGTAGCGGGAGAAATGGGGAATGAGCAGTTCTTC. This codes for CAWSVVAGEMGNEQFF.

This clone came up a few times. This chain links TRBV11-3 with TRBJ1-2; 8 bases align to TRBD1. The CDR3 spans 12 residues. J was trimmed by 14 bases and V by 4 bases; bases with no gene match: 9. CDR1 is SGHNT, CDR2 YENEEA, per germline. CDR3 nucleotide sequence: TGTGCCAGCAGCTCTACGGACAGGGAAGGAACCTTC. This gives the protein CASSSTDREGTF. Looking up the rest from reference TRBV11-3 and TRBJ1-2 gives the full variable domain: EAGVVQSPRYKIIEKKQPVAFWCNPISGHNTLYWYLQNLGQGPELLIRYENEEAVDDSQLPKDRFSAERLKGVDSTLKIQPAELGDSAVYLCASSSTDREGTFGSGTRLTVV.

The chain carries TRBV10-3 and TRBJ1-5; D unclear. The CDR3 extends over 12 amino acids. Germline CDR1 and CDR2: ENHRY and SYGVKD. Between the trimmed V and J ends, which lost 6 bases and 5 bases, there was a span of 8 bases. The CDR3, as DNA: TGTGCCATCAGGGCGGATGATCAGCCCCAGCATTTT. It translates to CAIRADDQPQHF.

The J gene is TRBJ2-1, the V gene TRBV30; 12 bases are shared with TRBD2. The CDR3 is made up of 12 amino acids. Germline assignment: CDR1 GTSNPN and CDR2 SVGIG (reference sequence). Germline trimming cut 7 bases from V and 7 bases from J; bases unmatched to any gene: 2. The CDR3 sequence is CAYGLAGNEQFF. Here the CDR3 DNA reads TGTGCCTATGGACTAGCGGGAAATGAGCAGTTCTTC.

CDR3 DNA: TGTGCCAGCCAATCAACCGGGACAGGGGATTACGAGCAGTACTTC. This translates into CASQSTGTGDYEQYF. This chain joins TRBV6-1 and TRBJ2-7, with 10 bases aligning to TRBD1. Germline V gene sequence: CDR1 MNHNS, CDR2 SASEGT. The CDR3 length is 15 residues. V lost 8 bases, J lost 4 bases, and 11 bases stayed unmatched.

The gene calls are TRBV30 and TRBJ1-1; D gene ambiguous. Germline V CDR1 and CDR2: GTSNPN, SVGIG (reference sequence). This CDR3 has 15 amino acids. V lost 0 bases, J lost 0 bases, and 11 bases lay in between. Written as DNA, the CDR3 is TGTGCCTGGAGTGTAGACGTCACACTGAACACTGAAGCTTTCTTT. It specifies CAWSVDVTLNTEAFF.

This chain joins TRBV27 and TRBJ2-7, with a possible D match to TRBD2 (6 bases). Germline lookup yields CDR1 MNHEY and CDR2 SMNVEV (reference sequence). The CDR3 runs to 14 residues. Deletions cut 3 bases from V and 3 bases from J, with 12 bases between. The CDR3 loop reads CASSFREKIYEQYF. For the CDR3, the DNA is TGTGCCAGCAGTTTCCGGGAGAAGATCTACGAGCAGTACTTC.

The rearrangement uses TRBV6-1 and TRBJ2-1; D possibly matches TRBD1 or TRBD2 (6 bases each). The CDR3 consists of 14 residues. CDR1 is MNHNS, CDR2 SASEGT, per germline. Here the CDR3 reads CATRGGMLSNEQFF. CDR3 DNA: TGTGCAACCAGAGGGGGGATGCTTAGCAATGAGCAGTTCTTC.

A few counts support this clone. V usage is TRBV2 and J usage is TRBJ2-1, with 7 bases identical to TRBD2. The V segment lost 6 bases and the J segment 10 bases; nucleotides outside the gene matches: 6. CDR3 length: 12 residues. Germline V lookup: CDR1 SNHLY, CDR2 FYNNEI. The CDR3 nucleotides read TGTGCCAGCAGGGATGGAGCGGGGGAGCAGTTCTTC. It translates to CASRDGAGEQFF.

This rearrangement joins TRBV5-1 to TRBJ2-2; the D is unclear. The CDR3 contains 11 residues. Germline-derived CDR1 and CDR2 are SGHRS and YFSETQ. V was clipped by 1 base and J by 6 bases, with 1 base between them. The CDR3 DNA sequence: TGCGCCAGCAGCTTGCCCGGGGAGCTGTTTTTT. It encodes CASSLPGELFF.

This chain links TRBV11-2 with TRBJ2-3; 10 bases agree with TRBD2. Unmatched junction bases numbered 13, after V lost 5 bases and J lost 8 bases. There are 16 residues in the CDR3. Germline V gene lookup returns CDR1 SGHAT and CDR2 FQNNGV. The CDR3 here is CASSLYHTAGGGTQYF. CDR3 bases: TGTGCCAGCAGCCTCTACCATACAGCGGGAGGGGGTACGCAGTATTTT. The variable domain in full, with the rest retrieved from reference TRBV11-2 and TRBJ2-3, is EAGVAQSPRYKIIEKRQSVAFWCNPISGHATLYWYQQILGQGPKLLIQFQNNGVVDDSQLPKDRFSAERLKGVDSTLKIQPAKLEDSAVYLCASSLYHTAGGGTQYFGPGTRLTVL.

The chain employs TRBV5-1 and TRBJ2-7; 10 positions agree with TRBD2. Germline values: CDR1 SGHRS, CDR2 YFSETQ. V shed 5 bases, J shed 4 bases, and the junction held 12 bases outside the gene matches. The CDR3 extends over 16 amino acids. Here the CDR3 DNA reads TGCGCCAGCAGTGGTCCAACTAGCGGGGACATTTACGAGCAGTACTTC. Its protein product is CASSGPTSGDIYEQYF.

V and J are TRBV9 and TRBJ2-7; no definite D call. Germline V gene lookup returns CDR1 SGDLS and CDR2 YYNGEE. Trimming pared 0 bases from V and 6 bases from J, leaving 10 bases between. CDR3 length: 13 amino acids. The CDR3 bases are TGTGCCAGCAGCGTAGAGTTGCGAGGCGAGCAGTACTTC. Residues: CASSVELRGEQYF.

The genes are TRBV4-1 and TRBJ1-1; the D is unclear. Trimming pared 1 base from V and 10 bases from J, leaving 13 bases between. CDR1 is MGHRA, CDR2 YSYEKL, per germline. The CDR3 covers 13 residues. The CDR3 is CASSQGPDSVAFF. In DNA form, the CDR3 reads TGCGCCAGCAGCCAAGGCCCAGACTCGGTAGCTTTCTTT.

The chain employs TRBV30 and TRBJ2-2; the D gene is possibly TRBD2 (5 bases). Germline V gene lookup returns CDR1 GTSNPN and CDR2 SVGIG (reference sequence). Trimming took 3 bases from V and 5 from J, leaving 16 bases between them. This CDR3 comprises 15 residues. Written as DNA, the CDR3 is TGTGCCTGGAGCCCCCCTGAGAGGGTTACCGGGGAGCTGTTTTTT. Protein sequence: CAWSPPERVTGELFF.

The chain uses TRBV7-9 and TRBJ2-7, with TRBD2 matching over 9 bases. This CDR3 has 12 residues. Germline CDR1 reads SEHNR; CDR2 reads FQNEAQ (reference sequence). The trim removed 8 bases at V and 6 bases at J, leaving 5 bases unmatched. The CDR3 protein is CASSLAGPEQYF. CDR3 bases: TGTGCCAGCTCCCTAGCGGGACCCGAGCAGTACTTC.

The chain carries TRBV16 and TRBJ2-1; possibly TRBD1 or TRBD2 for D (5 bases each). The germline gives CDR1 KGHSY, CDR2 FQNENV. The V and J ends lost 2 bases and 6 bases respectively, with 11 bases between them. The CDR3 runs to 14 residues. In DNA form, the CDR3 reads TGTGCCAGCAGCCAACACTCAGGGAGCAATGAGCAGTTCTTC. It codes for CASSQHSGSNEQFF.